This is a list of T cell receptor beta chains from one sample in a study of beta chain features in type 1 diabetes. The data were produced by immunoSEQ multiplex PCR, yet TCRdb's version contains in-frame clones alone and is incomplete. The top ten hold about 1.2% of the sample, which has a few hundred thousand clones, about 11% seen once. Sequencing was performed on central memory CD4+ T cells from blood. The receptor set was obtained from a man in his late teens or twenties in good health. Both conserved end residues are part of each CDR3. Fields, in order: J gene, V gene, clone size, D gene, CDR3 DNA, CDR3 protein. A D gene is named only where the DNA matches it firmly. Not every row has a clone size; where given, it reads once, few, many or a size class.

j_call: TRBJ2-3
v_call: TRBV30
clone_size: .
d_call: TRBD2
cdr3_nt: TGTGCCTGGAGCCGGACTAGCGGGACCTCAGATACGCAGTATTTT
cdr3_aa: CAWSRTSGTSDTQYF

j_call: TRBJ2-1
v_call: TRBV29-1
clone_size: many
d_call: TRBD2
cdr3_nt: TGCAGCGTTGAAAACATAGGACTAGCGGACAATGAGCAGTTCTTC
cdr3_aa: CSVENIGLADNEQFF

j_call: TRBJ2-3
v_call: TRBV30
clone_size: few
d_call: TRBD2
cdr3_nt: TGTGCCGGTTCTAGCGGGAGGGATAGAACAGATACGCAGTATTTT
cdr3_aa: CAGSSGRDRTDTQYF

j_call: TRBJ2-1
v_call: TRBV4-1
clone_size: .
d_call: TRBD2
cdr3_nt: TGCGCCAGCAGCCAAGATCTTGGGACTAGCGGGTGGAGCTCCTACAATGAGCAGTTCTTC
cdr3_aa: CASSQDLGTSGWSSYNEQFF

j_call: TRBJ2-7
v_call: TRBV14
clone_size: .
d_call: .
cdr3_nt: TGTGCCAGCAGCCAAGTTAAAATTGTCTACGAGCAGTACTTC
cdr3_aa: CASSQVKIVYEQYF

j_call: TRBJ2-1
v_call: TRBV9
clone_size: .
d_call: TRBD1
cdr3_nt: TGTGCCAGCAGCGACTACAGGGGGGTCGACAATGAGCAGTTCTTC
cdr3_aa: CASSDYRGVDNEQFF

j_call: TRBJ2-3
v_call: TRBV4-1
clone_size: .
d_call: TRBD1
cdr3_nt: TGCGCCAGCAGCCAAGACGGGACAGGGTCATATTCAGATACGCAGTATTTT
cdr3_aa: CASSQDGTGSYSDTQYF

j_call: TRBJ2-7
v_call: TRBV14
clone_size: .
d_call: TRBD2
cdr3_nt: TGTGCCAGCAGCCTAGGACTAGCGGGAGGATCCTACGAGCAGTACTTC
cdr3_aa: CASSLGLAGGSYEQYF

j_call: TRBJ2-3
v_call: TRBV30
clone_size: .
d_call: .
cdr3_nt: TGTGCCGCCGACCGGGGCCTAAATACAGATACGCAGTATTTT
cdr3_aa: CAADRGLNTDTQYF

j_call: TRBJ2-1
v_call: TRBV7-9
clone_size: .
d_call: .
cdr3_nt: TGTGCCAGCAGCTTAGCGTCAGCGTACAATGAGCAGTTCTTC
cdr3_aa: CASSLASAYNEQFF

j_call: TRBJ1-4
v_call: TRBV29-1
clone_size: few
d_call: .
cdr3_nt: TGCAGCGTTGAAGATGGACGTAGAAAACTGTTTTTT
cdr3_aa: CSVEDGRRKLFF

j_call: TRBJ1-4
v_call: TRBV5-1
clone_size: .
d_call: TRBD1
cdr3_nt: TGCGCCAGCAGCCCCGACAGGGGGCGGGGTGAAAAACTGTTTTTT
cdr3_aa: CASSPDRGRGEKLFF

j_call: TRBJ2-1
v_call: TRBV19
clone_size: few
d_call: .
cdr3_nt: TGTGCCAGTAGCCCTCGCGTTTACAATGAGCAGTTCTTC
cdr3_aa: CASSPRVYNEQFF

j_call: TRBJ2-1
v_call: TRBV20-1
clone_size: many
d_call: .
cdr3_nt: TGCAGTGCCTCAAGGGCTGAGCAGTTCTTC
cdr3_aa: CSASRAEQFF

j_call: TRBJ2-2
v_call: TRBV9
clone_size: .
d_call: TRBD1
cdr3_nt: TGTGCCAGCAGGGCGGGACAGGACTACGCGAACACCGGGGAGCTGTTTTTT
cdr3_aa: CASRAGQDYANTGELFF

j_call: TRBJ2-1
v_call: TRBV5-4
clone_size: .
d_call: TRBD1
cdr3_nt: TGTGCCAGCAGCTCGCGGACAGGGGCGACCTACAATGAGCAGTTCTTC
cdr3_aa: CASSSRTGATYNEQFF

j_call: TRBJ2-7
v_call: TRBV7-9
clone_size: .
d_call: TRBD2
cdr3_nt: TGTGCCAGCAGCTTACTAGCGGAGTCCTACGAGCAGTACTTC
cdr3_aa: CASSLLAESYEQYF

j_call: TRBJ2-1
v_call: TRBV27
clone_size: .
d_call: TRBD1
cdr3_nt: TGTGCCAGCAGTTATTTTTCCGGGACAGGGCCATCGACGCAGTTCTTC
cdr3_aa: CASSYFSGTGPSTQFF

j_call: TRBJ2-5
v_call: TRBV5-4
clone_size: few
d_call: .
cdr3_nt: TGTGCCAGCAGCTTGCCTGCCCCGGAGACCCAGTACTTC
cdr3_aa: CASSLPAPETQYF

j_call: TRBJ2-7
v_call: TRBV6-5
clone_size: few
d_call: TRBD1
cdr3_nt: TGTGCCAGCAGCCGGGACAGGACCCACGAGCAGTACTTC
cdr3_aa: CASSRDRTHEQYF

j_call: TRBJ2-7
v_call: TRBV7-2
clone_size: .
d_call: TRBD1
cdr3_nt: TGTGCCAGCAGCTTAGCGGGACAGGCCACCTACGAGCAGTACTTC
cdr3_aa: CASSLAGQATYEQYF

j_call: TRBJ2-1
v_call: TRBV5-1
clone_size: few
d_call: .
cdr3_nt: TGCGCCAGCAGCTTGGGGCCGGGGTCCTCCTACAATGAGCAGTTCTTC
cdr3_aa: CASSLGPGSSYNEQFF

j_call: TRBJ2-7
v_call: TRBV5-6
clone_size: .
d_call: .
cdr3_nt: TGTGCCAGCAGCGGTACCTACGAGCAGTACTTC
cdr3_aa: CASSGTYEQYF

j_call: TRBJ1-3
v_call: TRBV9
clone_size: few
d_call: .
cdr3_nt: TGTGCCAGCAGTCCCCCTGGAAACACCATATATTTT
cdr3_aa: CASSPPGNTIYF

j_call: TRBJ2-7
v_call: TRBV30
clone_size: few
d_call: .
cdr3_nt: TGTGCCTGGAGTGTACAAAAGTCCTCAAGGGGCTACTACGAGCAGTACTTC
cdr3_aa: CAWSVQKSSRGYYEQYF

j_call: TRBJ2-2
v_call: TRBV29-1
clone_size: few
d_call: .
cdr3_nt: TGCAGCGTTGAAGTCATCACAGGGTGGGCCGGGGAGCTGTTTTTT
cdr3_aa: CSVEVITGWAGELFF

j_call: TRBJ1-1
v_call: TRBV7-3
clone_size: .
d_call: .
cdr3_nt: TGTGCCAGCAGCTTACTATCGAACACTGAAGCTTTCTTT
cdr3_aa: CASSLLSNTEAFF

j_call: TRBJ1-2
v_call: TRBV4-3
clone_size: .
d_call: .
cdr3_nt: TGCGCCAGCAGCCCTGGACAGTTCTCTAACTATGGCTACACCTTC
cdr3_aa: CASSPGQFSNYGYTF

j_call: TRBJ2-1
v_call: TRBV5-1
clone_size: many
d_call: .
cdr3_nt: TGCGCCAGCAGCTTGGAGTGGGAACGTTGGTTCTTC
cdr3_aa: CASSLEWERWFF

j_call: TRBJ2-4
v_call: TRBV5-4
clone_size: .
d_call: TRBD2
cdr3_nt: TGTGCCAGCAGCTCGCGTCAGGGAGGGAACATTCAGTACTTC
cdr3_aa: CASSSRQGGNIQYF

j_call: TRBJ1-1
v_call: TRBV30
clone_size: many
d_call: .
cdr3_nt: TGTGCCTGGGGAACCGGGGGTAGTTGGACTGAAGCTTTCTTT
cdr3_aa: CAWGTGGSWTEAFF

j_call: TRBJ1-2
v_call: TRBV27
clone_size: .
d_call: TRBD1
cdr3_nt: TGTGCCAGCAGTTTCTGGGGACAGGGATATGGCTACACCTTC
cdr3_aa: CASSFWGQGYGYTF

j_call: TRBJ1-1
v_call: TRBV9
clone_size: .
d_call: .
cdr3_nt: TGTGCCAGCAGCGCGGCCCCTCAGGGCGGGAACACTGAAGCTTTCTTT
cdr3_aa: CASSAAPQGGNTEAFF

j_call: TRBJ2-7
v_call: TRBV7-2
clone_size: .
d_call: .
cdr3_nt: TGTGCCAGCAGCTTGATCGGCAGGGCCTACGAGCAGTACTTC
cdr3_aa: CASSLIGRAYEQYF

j_call: TRBJ1-5
v_call: TRBV15
clone_size: .
d_call: .
cdr3_nt: TGTGCCACCAGCGAGGCGGGCGTATTTCAGCCCCAGCATTTT
cdr3_aa: CATSEAGVFQPQHF

j_call: TRBJ1-3
v_call: TRBV7-9
clone_size: .
d_call: TRBD1
cdr3_nt: TGTGCCAGCAGCTCGAAGACCCCTCGAGGGACAGGGTCTGGAAACACCATATATTTT
cdr3_aa: CASSSKTPRGTGSGNTIYF

j_call: TRBJ2-1
v_call: TRBV13
clone_size: few
d_call: TRBD1
cdr3_nt: TGTGCCAGCAGCTCCCCGGGAGGACAGGGGATCTACAATGAGCAGTTCTTC
cdr3_aa: CASSSPGGQGIYNEQFF

j_call: TRBJ2-7
v_call: TRBV28
clone_size: few
d_call: TRBD2
cdr3_nt: TGTGCCAGCAGTTCCCCCTCTGGGGGGGTCTACGAGCAGTACTTC
cdr3_aa: CASSSPSGGVYEQYF

j_call: TRBJ2-7
v_call: TRBV10-2
clone_size: few
d_call: TRBD1
cdr3_nt: TGCGCCAGCCTCGGCAGGACAGGGTCCTACGAGCAGTACTTC
cdr3_aa: CASLGRTGSYEQYF

j_call: TRBJ2-7
v_call: TRBV2
clone_size: few
d_call: .
cdr3_nt: TGTGCCAGCAGACCCGGGTGGAAACAGTACTTC
cdr3_aa: CASRPGWKQYF

j_call: TRBJ1-1
v_call: TRBV9
clone_size: few
d_call: .
cdr3_nt: TGTGCCAGCAGCGGCAGTTTGAACACTGAAGCTTTCTTT
cdr3_aa: CASSGSLNTEAFF

j_call: TRBJ2-2
v_call: TRBV29-1
clone_size: few
d_call: .
cdr3_nt: TGCAGCGCTGGGGACACCCGTACGGGGGAGCTGTTTTTT
cdr3_aa: CSAGDTRTGELFF

j_call: TRBJ1-2
v_call: TRBV5-1
clone_size: few
d_call: .
cdr3_nt: TGCGCCAGCAGCCCAAGACAAGCCTCGAGAGATGGCTACACCTTC
cdr3_aa: CASSPRQASRDGYTF

j_call: TRBJ2-1
v_call: TRBV13
clone_size: many
d_call: TRBD2
cdr3_nt: TGTGCCAGCAGCCTTAGCGGGAGCTACAATGAGCAGTTCTTC
cdr3_aa: CASSLSGSYNEQFF

j_call: TRBJ2-1
v_call: TRBV10-3
clone_size: many
d_call: TRBD2
cdr3_nt: TGTGCCATCAGCAAACTAGCGGGAGAGGATGAGCAGTTCTTC
cdr3_aa: CAISKLAGEDEQFF

j_call: TRBJ2-1
v_call: TRBV6-6
clone_size: .
d_call: TRBD1
cdr3_nt: TGTGCCAGTTCCCCCCTAGGACAGGGATTCGATGAGCAGTTCTTC
cdr3_aa: CASSPLGQGFDEQFF